The 25 T cell receptor beta chains listed next were all sequenced from one sample in a study of CD8 T cells in ankylosing spondylitis. From the 5' RACE reads, TCRdb called clonotypes with MiXCR, one entry per CDR3 protein. The table includes some 350,000 distinct CDR3 sequences, roughly 15% detected once. Sequencing was carried out using blood, either unsorted or a sorted T cell fraction (not recorded which). The receptors come from a male donor with ankylosing spondylitis or in good health (not recorded which).

The chain uses TRBV27 and TRBJ1-4, with TRBD1 as a possible D gene (6 bases). Trimming removed 6 bases at V and 4 bases at J, with 9 bases between. CDR3 length: 13 amino acids. Germline loops: CDR1 MNHEY, CDR2 SMNVEV (reference sequence). CDR3: CASRGHFNEKLFF. In nucleotides, the CDR3 is TGTGCCAGCAGGGGACACTTTAATGAAAAACTGTTTTTT.

A few counts support this clonotype. The rearrangement uses TRBV4-2 and TRBJ2-3, with a weak D call TRBD1 (5 bases). The CDR3 loop spans 17 amino acids. V lost 4 bases, J lost 0 bases, and 17 bases lay in between. The V gene's germline CDR1 is LGHNA and CDR2 YNFKEQ. The CDR3 here is CASSLTEIGVSTDTQYF. CDR3 in DNA: TGTGCCAGCAGCCTCACTGAAATAGGGGTTAGCACAGATACGCAGTATTTT.

There are many counts of this clonotype. In nucleotides, the CDR3 is TGTGCCAGCAGCCAATTTATAGCGGGAGGGGATACGCAGTATTTT. Encoded protein: CASSQFIAGGDTQYF. This chain uses TRBV3-1 with TRBJ2-3, with 11 bases that match TRBD2. J lost 6 bases, V lost 2 bases, and 4 bases had no gene match. Germline CDR1 LGHDT, CDR2 YNNKEL (reference sequence). The CDR3 has 15 residues.

This clonotype was recorded a few times. This chain links TRBV7-2 with TRBJ1-1; D is undetermined. This CDR3 has 13 residues. The V end was cut by 5 bases, the J end by 0 bases, with 7 bases between. Germline V gene sequence: CDR1 SGHTA, CDR2 FQGNSA. CDR3 sequence reads: CASSKGLNTEAFF. DNA for the CDR3: TGTGCCAGCAGCAAGGGTCTGAACACTGAAGCTTTCTTT.

This sequence joins TRBV12-3 or TRBV12-4 and TRBJ1-6; D perhaps matches TRBD1 (5 bases). Trimming removed 2 bases at V and 10 bases at J, with 9 bases between. This CDR3 contains 13 residues. The CDR3 reads CASSLYRGSPLHF. The CDR3, as DNA: TGTGCCAGCAGTTTATATCGGGGGTCACCCCTCCACTTT.

Only a few counts were recorded for this clonotype. The chain couples TRBV4-2 to TRBJ2-3, with a tentative D call TRBD1 (5 bases). Germline CDR1 reads LGHNA; CDR2 reads YNFKEQ. The CDR3 contains 17 residues. Trimming pared 4 bases from V and 3 bases from J, leaving 20 bases between. The DNA of the CDR3 is TGTGCCAGCAGCCCCTTTAAAGGGGATGACACGACAGATACGCAGTATTTT. Its translation is CASSPFKGDDTTDTQYF.

The V call is TRBV7-6, the J call TRBJ2-1; D possibly corresponds to TRBD2 (5 bases). Trimming left V 5 bases short and J 0 bases short, with 20 bases between. CDR1 and CDR2 (germline): SGHVS, FNYEAQ. The CDR3 extends over 18 amino acids. The CDR3 DNA sequence: TGTGCCAGCAGCCTAGAGGGCTTTACTCCTGTCTCCTACAATGAGCAGTTCTTC. It is translated as CASSLEGFTPVSYNEQFF.

This clonotype has more than one count but fewer than ten. This sequence joins TRBV5-1 and TRBJ1-1, with TRBD1 as a possible D gene (5 bases). The germline V gene has CDR1 SGHRS and CDR2 YFSETQ. The CDR3 has 15 residues. The ends were cut back, 4 bases at V and 0 bases at J, with 13 bases in the middle. The CDR3 sequence is CASSPTDSMNTEAFF. CDR3 coding DNA: TGCGCCAGCAGCCCTACCGACAGCATGAACACTGAAGCTTTCTTT.

The table lists this clonotype with a few counts. The chain uses TRBV7-8 and TRBJ2-5; 10 positions match TRBD2. V dropped 1 base and J dropped 5; count of bases not matched to a gene: 16. CDR1 SGHVS and CDR2 FQNEAQ come from the germline V gene. This CDR3 has 19 amino acids. The CDR3 loop is CASSLVVSRGSAGGETQYF. CDR3 nucleotides: TGTGCCAGCAGCTTAGTCGTATCGCGGGGATCAGCGGGAGGGGAGACCCAGTACTTC. The full variable domain, its missing parts supplied by reference TRBV7-8 and TRBJ2-5, is GAGVSQSPRYKVAKRGQDVALRCDPISGHVSLFWYQQALGQGPEFLTYFQNEAQLDKSGLPSDRFFAERPEGSVSTLKIQRTQQEDSAVYLCASSLVVSRGSAGGETQYFGPGTRLLVL.

Ten or more counts support this clonotype. The rearrangement links TRBV5-1 to TRBJ1-1; no clear D gene. Germline lookup yields CDR1 SGHRS and CDR2 YFSETQ. This CDR3 contains 14 residues. Trimming pared 1 base from V and 10 bases from J, leaving 17 bases between. The CDR3 DNA follows: TGCGCCAGCAGCTTGAATACGGAAACGGACCTAGCTTTCTTT. Its protein is CASSLNTETDLAFF.

This clonotype was detected only a few times. The rearrangement links TRBV29-1 to TRBJ2-5; tentative D call: TRBD1 (7 bases). Germline CDR1 is SQVTM and CDR2 is ANQGSEA. V was cut by 3 bases and J by 4 bases, with 12 bases left in between. CDR3 length: 13 amino acids. CDR3 region: CSVDNQGGETQYF. CDR3 DNA: TGCAGCGTTGACAACCAGGGGGGAGAGACCCAGTACTTC.

The chain employs TRBV12-3 or TRBV12-4 and TRBJ2-1; no clear D. This CDR3 has 12 amino acids. Trimming stripped 5 bases from V and 9 bases from J, with 11 bases between. DNA for the CDR3: TGTGCCAGCAGTCCTGTGGGTACTGAGCAGTTCTTC. This codes for CASSPVGTEQFF.

The sample holds a few counts of this clonotype. The rearrangement links TRBV3-1 to TRBJ2-5; 10 bases line up with TRBD2. The CDR3 sequence is 17 residues long. Looked up from germline, CDR1 is LGHDT and CDR2 is YNNKEL (reference sequence). With 4 bases clipped from V and 2 bases from J, the junction kept 10 bases outside the gene matches. CDR3 sequence: CASSPPLGLADQETQYF. CDR3 nucleotide sequence: TGTGCCAGCAGCCCTCCCCTCGGACTAGCGGATCAAGAGACCCAGTACTTC.

V is TRBV12-3 or TRBV12-4 and J is TRBJ1-1; D is unclear. V was trimmed by 2 bases and J by 2 bases, leaving 9 bases between them. The CDR3 covers 14 residues. The chain's CDR3 is CASSLSLLNTEAFF. The CDR3 DNA reads as TGTGCCAGCAGTTTATCCCTGTTAAACACTGAAGCTTTCTTT.

This clonotype was found a few times. The chain is built from TRBV27 and TRBJ2-1, with 12 bases identical to TRBD2. V lost 1 base to trimming and J lost 3 bases; unmatched junction nucleotides: 7. The germline V gene has CDR1 MNHEY and CDR2 SMNVEV (reference sequence). This CDR3 region has 18 residues. Here the CDR3 DNA reads TGTGCCAGCAGTTTATGGGCTAGCGGGAGGGCCGACTACAATGAGCAGTTCTTC. The encoded protein is CASSLWASGRADYNEQFF.

Many counts were recorded for this clonotype. The chain employs TRBV2 and TRBJ1-1; D unresolved. The V end lost 4 bases, the J end lost 3 bases, and 9 bases lay between the germline ends. Looked up from germline, CDR1 is SNHLY and CDR2 is FYNNEI. CDR3 length: 13 residues. Written as DNA, the CDR3 is TGTGCCAGCAGTGCCCTGGAAGACACTGAAGCTTTCTTT. It encodes CASSALEDTEAFF.

The V call is TRBV5-1, the J call TRBJ2-5, with D possibly TRBD2 on 6 matching bases. Germline-derived CDR1 and CDR2 are SGHRS and YFSETQ. Trimming shortened V by 0 bases and J by 4 bases, and 16 bases separated the two germline ends. The CDR3 consists of 16 residues. The CDR3: CASSLVERRGGETQYF. Written as DNA, the CDR3 is TGCGCCAGCAGCTTGGTTGAGCGGAGGGGTGGAGAGACCCAGTACTTC.

This clonotype was seen a few times. This chain joins TRBV3-1 and TRBJ1-2, with 8 positions matching TRBD1. The junction had 9 bases not matched to a gene; V was cut back by 4 bases and J by 2 bases. CDR1 is LGHDT, CDR2 YNNKEL, per germline (reference sequence). The CDR3 runs to 16 residues. The CDR3, as DNA: TGTGCCAGCAGCCCCGGGACAGGTGATGTGAACTATGGCTACACCTTC. Translation: CASSPGTGDVNYGYTF.

V and J are TRBV20-1 and TRBJ1-2; no definite D call. The CDR3 is 12 amino acids. V was trimmed by 2 bases and J by 2 bases, leaving 6 bases between them. The germline CDR1 and CDR2 sequences are DFQATT and SNEGSKA (reference sequence). The CDR3 protein is CSARPPNYGYTF. As DNA, the CDR3 is TGCAGTGCTAGACCCCCAAACTATGGCTACACCTTC.

This chain uses TRBV12-3 or TRBV12-4 with TRBJ2-1, with 9 positions matching TRBD1. With V trimmed by 1 base and J by 6 bases, 1 base remained unmatched. CDR3 length: 14 residues. The DNA for the CDR3 is TGTGCCAGCAGTTTAGGACAGGGGGTCAATGAGCAGTTCTTC. This encodes CASSLGQGVNEQFF.

This chain uses TRBV20-1 with TRBJ1-1, with D perhaps TRBD1 (5 bases). The germline V gene has CDR1 DFQATT and CDR2 SNEGSKA (reference sequence). This CDR3 is 13 amino acids long. Trimming cost V 6 bases and J 4 bases, with 15 bases left between them. CDR3 amino acids: CSAPQRGGTEAFF. The CDR3 DNA sequence: TGCAGTGCCCCCCAGCGGGGGGGCACTGAAGCTTTCTTT.

This chain uses TRBV7-2 with TRBJ2-3, with D perhaps TRBD2 (5 bases). The V end was cut by 5 bases, the J end by 5 bases, with 20 bases between. Germline CDR1 is SGHTA and CDR2 is FQGNSA. The CDR3 has 16 amino acids. CDR3 sequence (DNA): TGTGCCAGCAGCGCAAAAGTGAGGGAGAGCGGAGATACGCAGTATTTT. Protein product: CASSAKVRESGDTQYF.

This chain joins TRBV5-6 and TRBJ2-5; D possibly corresponds to TRBD1 (7 bases). From germline, CDR1 is SGHDT and CDR2 YYEEEE. This CDR3 has 17 residues. With 2 bases removed from V and 3 bases from J, the gap between germline ends came to 20 bases. Here the CDR3 reads CASSFILAGGLEETQYF. CDR3 in DNA: TGTGCCAGCAGCTTCATCCTAGCAGGGGGACTCGAAGAGACCCAGTACTTC.

V and J are TRBV5-1 and TRBJ2-7, with 8 bases matching TRBD2. CDR1 is SGHRS, CDR2 YFSETQ, per germline. The CDR3 is 15 residues long. Trimming removed 6 bases from V and 2 bases from J; junction bases left unmatched: 10. The CDR3 DNA follows: TGCGCCAGCAAATTTGCGGGAGGAGCCCCCTACGAGCAGTACTTC. This encodes CASKFAGGAPYEQYF.

The chain employs TRBV9 and TRBJ2-2; TRBD2 aligns across 12 bases. The V gene's germline CDR1 is SGDLS and CDR2 YYNGEE. The CDR3 spans 15 residues. J was trimmed by 5 bases and V by 3 bases; bases with no gene match: 2. CDR3 region: CASSASGRATGELFF. For the CDR3, the DNA is TGTGCCAGCAGCGCTAGCGGGAGGGCGACCGGGGAGCTGTTTTTT.